The 5 T cell receptor beta chains below all came from one sample that was sequenced in a study of shared clonotypes between healthy human individuals. Only CD45RO-negative cells positively selected for CCR7 counted as naive CD8 cells, so terminally differentiated effector memory CD45RA+ cells were excluded. TCRdb's copy holds only in-frame clones and misses some; the assay was immunoSEQ multiplex PCR. The repertoire has some 580,000 clones, about 98% of them found once; the top ten carry approximately 0.33%. Material for sequencing was naive CD8+ T cells sorted from blood. Every receptor here comes from a man aged 30 to 39 in good health.

The chain uses TRBV4-1 and TRBJ2-2, with D tentatively TRBD1 (6 bases). The CDR3 is 17 residues long. The ends were cut back, 0 bases at V and 0 bases at J, with 11 bases in the middle. Germline loops: CDR1 MGHRA, CDR2 YSYEKL. CDR3 in DNA: TGCGCCAGCAGCCAAGAAACAGGGTCGGCGAACACCGGGGAGCTGTTTTTT. This encodes CASSQETGSANTGELFF.

A word on this clone: This sample includes further DNA sequences coding for the same CDR3. The gene calls are TRBV14 and TRBJ2-7; 8 bases agree with TRBD1. Germline CDR1 is SGHDN and CDR2 is FVKESK. CDR3 length equals 14 residues. V was clipped by 1 base and J by 4 bases; unmatched bases: 3. DNA for the CDR3: TGTGCCAGCAGCCAAGTAGGACAGGGATACGAGCAGTACTTC. Its translation: CASSQVGQGYEQYF.

This clone appeared once. Distinct nucleotide sequences in the sample also encode this CDR3. V usage is TRBV27 and J usage is TRBJ2-7, with D uncertain. V lost 3 bases to trimming and J lost 0 bases, with 9 bases between them. Germline values: CDR1 MNHEY, CDR2 SMNVEV (reference sequence). The CDR3 consists of 14 residues. The CDR3 sequence: CASSFSRSSYEQYF. Written as DNA, the CDR3 is TGTGCCAGCAGTTTTTCAAGAAGCTCCTACGAGCAGTACTTC.

This clone was observed once. J is TRBJ2-1 and V is TRBV28, with D unclear. The CDR3 runs to 14 residues. V gave up 4 bases and J gave up 4 bases, with 11 bases separating them. CDR1 MDHEN and CDR2 SYDVKM come from the germline V gene. CDR3 sequence reads: CASSSSLRYNEQFF. As DNA, the CDR3 is TGTGCCAGCAGTTCCTCTCTCAGGTACAATGAGCAGTTCTTC.

The rearrangement joins TRBV5-4 to TRBJ2-3; 11 nucleotides align to TRBD2. V lost 2 bases to trimming and J lost 2 bases; unmatched junction nucleotides: 4. In germline, CDR1 is SGHNT, CDR2 YYREEE (reference sequence). The CDR3 has 16 residues. The CDR3 nucleotides are TGTGCCAGCAGCTTTGGACTAGCGGGCCCCACAGATACGCAGTATTTT. Its translation is CASSFGLAGPTDTQYF.